This T cell receptor beta chain was obtained from a study of OX40 agonist ivuxolimab in advanced cancers. Method: immunoSEQ multiplex PCR; TCRdb's copy keeps in-frame clones and lacks some. The sample includes tens of thousands of clones, about 81% of them seen just once. The CDR3 loop spans 15 amino acids. The germline V gene has CDR1 MDHEN and CDR2 SYDVKM. Points on this clone: A read error may account for a junction end that differs from germline.

This chain links TRBV28 with TRBJ1-1; no clear D gene. The TCR comes from an adult with an advanced solid tumor such as melanoma, head and neck, liver or kidney cancer. The sample in question was CD4+ or CD8+ T cells sorted from blood, obtained in a trial of the OX40 agonist ivuxolimab. CDR3 residues: CASSLPSPVKTEAFF. The CDR3, as DNA: TGTGCCAGCAGTTTACCCTCCCCGGTGAAGACTGAAGCTTTCTTT.